Listed below are T cell receptor beta chains from one sample, sequenced in a study of PD-1 blockade in classical Hodgkin lymphoma. The data were produced by immunoSEQ multiplex PCR, yet TCRdb's version contains in-frame clones alone and is incomplete. The table lists around 27,000 clones, roughly 85% of them singletons. Sequenced material: CD4+ T cells from blood, taken before the fourth cycle of nivolumab. These receptors were taken from a human donor with classical Hodgkin lymphoma. Each CDR3 is given with its conserved first and last residue. Fields, in order: V gene, clone size, D gene, J gene, CDR3 DNA, CDR3 protein. The D gene is left open where the match is weak. Expanded clones get a size class; other rows say once, few or many, or leave the size out.

V: TRBV5-5; size: once; D: .; J: TRBJ1-4; DNA: TGTGCCAGCAGCTTGACAGGGTCTAATGAAAAACTGTTTTTT; CDR3: CASSLTGSNEKLFF
V: TRBV11-3; size: .; D: .; J: TRBJ2-5; DNA: TGTGCCAGCAGCTTAGGACAAGATATCAGGGGTCAAGAGACCCAGTACTTC; CDR3: CASSLGQDIRGQETQYF
V: TRBV10-3; size: few; D: TRBD1; J: TRBJ1-2; DNA: TGTGCCGCCCACGACAGGGGCAATAGGCATGGCTACACCTTC; CDR3: CAAHDRGNRHGYTF
V: TRBV27; size: .; D: TRBD2; J: TRBJ2-1; DNA: TGTGCCAGCAGACCTAACCAGGGACTAGCGGGAGGGTCTGGTTACAATGAGCAGTTCTTC; CDR3: CASRPNQGLAGGSGYNEQFF
V: TRBV19; size: .; D: .; J: TRBJ1-2; DNA: TGTGCCAGTAGTAGCCCTGGACAGAGGGGCTACACCTTC; CDR3: CASSSPGQRGYTF
V: TRBV30; size: .; D: .; J: TRBJ1-2; DNA: TGTGCCTGGAGTTTCGGTCCCCGCCGGAGCCATTCTAACTATGGCTACACCTTC; CDR3: CAWSFGPRRSHSNYGYTF
V: TRBV19; size: .; D: .; J: TRBJ2-5; DNA: TGTGCCAGTAGTATAGATCCGGACGGACAAGAGACCCAGTACTTC; CDR3: CASSIDPDGQETQYF
V: TRBV2; size: .; D: .; J: TRBJ1-5; DNA: TGTGCCAGCAGATGGATCCAAGGTCAGCCCCAGCATTTT; CDR3: CASRWIQGQPQHF
V: TRBV29-1; size: once; D: .; J: TRBJ1-3; DNA: TGCAGCGTCAAACAGGGTTCGTCTGGAAACACCATATATTTT; CDR3: CSVKQGSSGNTIYF
V: TRBV9; size: .; D: .; J: TRBJ2-1; DNA: TGTGCCAGCAGCGTAAACTCCCCCCCCTACAATGAGCAGTTCTTC; CDR3: CASSVNSPPYNEQFF
V: TRBV19; size: .; D: TRBD1; J: TRBJ2-7; DNA: TGTGCCAGTAGTTCTGCGGGACAGGGAAACCTCTACGAGCAGTACTTC; CDR3: CASSSAGQGNLYEQYF
V: TRBV7-5; size: .; D: .; J: TRBJ1-1; DNA: TGTGTCAGAAGCTTCCGGGACAGGGACACTGAAGCTTTCTTT; CDR3: CVRSFRDRDTEAFF
V: TRBV13; size: .; D: TRBD2; J: TRBJ2-7; DNA: TGTGCCAGCAGTTTCGTACTAGCGGGGGAGGGCTCCTACGAGCAGTACTTC; CDR3: CASSFVLAGEGSYEQYF
V: TRBV28; size: .; D: .; J: TRBJ1-4; DNA: TGTGCCAGCAGAGGCCGTGGGACCGCAATTGAAAAACTGTTTTTT; CDR3: CASRGRGTAIEKLFF
V: TRBV5-6; size: .; D: .; J: TRBJ1-2; DNA: TGTGCCAGCAGCTTGGGACAGACCTATGGCTACACCTTC; CDR3: CASSLGQTYGYTF
V: TRBV10-2; size: .; D: .; J: TRBJ1-1; DNA: TGCGCCAGCAGTGAACGGTTCTCTGAAGCTTTCTTT; CDR3: CASSERFSEAFF
V: TRBV7-2; size: .; D: TRBD1; J: TRBJ2-1; DNA: TGTGCCAGCAGCGCCGGGACAGCCTACAATGAGCAGTTCTTC; CDR3: CASSAGTAYNEQFF
V: TRBV4-1; size: .; D: TRBD1; J: TRBJ1-1; DNA: TGCGCCAGCAGCCAAGGTGCAGGGGGCTCCATGAACACTGAAGCTTTCTTT; CDR3: CASSQGAGGSMNTEAFF
V: TRBV25-1; size: .; D: TRBD2; J: TRBJ2-7; DNA: TGTGCCAGCAGTGGGGGACCAGCGGGAGGTCGTTACTACGAGCAGTACTTC; CDR3: CASSGGPAGGRYYEQYF
V: TRBV5-4; size: .; D: TRBD2; J: TRBJ2-3; DNA: TGTGCCAGCAGCTTTAGCGGGGGCACAGATACGCAGTATTTT; CDR3: CASSFSGGTDTQYF
V: TRBV6-6; size: once; D: TRBD1; J: TRBJ1-1; DNA: TGTGCCAGCAGACCACCCGGACAGGGGGCGGCTGAAGCTTTCTTT; CDR3: CASRPPGQGAAEAFF
V: TRBV29-1; size: .; D: .; J: TRBJ2-5; DNA: TGCAGCGTTGAACCCAGGGTGGGAGAGACCCAGTACTTC; CDR3: CSVEPRVGETQYF
V: TRBV11-2; size: .; D: .; J: TRBJ2-3; DNA: TGTGCCAGCAGCTTTATAAATACGCAGTATTTT; CDR3: CASSFINTQYF
V: TRBV28; size: .; D: TRBD1; J: TRBJ2-1; DNA: TGTGCCAGCAGTTCGGGACAGGGGGACGAGCAGTTCTTC; CDR3: CASSSGQGDEQFF
V: TRBV5-1; size: .; D: TRBD1; J: TRBJ2-1; DNA: TGCGCCAGCAGCTTTGGACAGGGAGTTCATGAGCAGTTCTTC; CDR3: CASSFGQGVHEQFF
V: TRBV4-2; size: .; D: .; J: TRBJ1-1; DNA: TGTGCCAGCAGTCGGCTTTCCGGGATCGCTGAAGCTTTCTTT; CDR3: CASSRLSGIAEAFF
V: TRBV9; size: .; D: .; J: TRBJ2-1; DNA: TGTGCCAGCAGCGCTGGGTGGCTCAACTACAATGAGCAGTTCTTC; CDR3: CASSAGWLNYNEQFF
V: TRBV19; size: .; D: .; J: TRBJ1-5; DNA: TGTGCCAGTAAAATCACCGGGATGGGGAGCAATCAGCCCCAGCATTTT; CDR3: CASKITGMGSNQPQHF
V: TRBV27; size: few; D: .; J: TRBJ2-7; DNA: TGTGCCAGCAGTTTGGCCTCTCCTTTGGAGGAGCAGTACTTC; CDR3: CASSLASPLEEQYF
V: TRBV27; size: .; D: .; J: TRBJ2-7; DNA: TGTGCCAGCAGTTTGATCGACGAGCAGTACTTC; CDR3: CASSLIDEQYF
V: TRBV6-4; size: .; D: TRBD2; J: TRBJ2-1; DNA: TGTGCCAGCAGTGACTCCGGGACTAGCGGCTACAATGAGCAGTTCTTC; CDR3: CASSDSGTSGYNEQFF
V: TRBV5-6; size: .; D: TRBD2; J: TRBJ2-6; DNA: TGTGCCAGCAGCTTCCCGGGACTAGCGGCTTCTGGGGCCAACGTCCTGACTTTC; CDR3: CASSFPGLAASGANVLTF